This T cell receptor (beta chain) is from a study of blood T cell repertoires in COVID-19. There are 16 residues in the CDR3. Germline loops: CDR1 SGHTA, CDR2 FQGTGA. Trimming removed 0 bases from V and 6 bases from J; junction bases left unmatched: 6. In the original analysis: Researchers report that nucleated cell counts were estimated from reference gene primer amplification. This table comes from immunoSEQ multiplex PCR, and its TCRdb copy is limited to in-frame clones, with some not included. The V and J calls and clone size were taken over from that table, and D and trimming were inferred from the DNA. The table records some 76,000 clones, roughly 87% of them present only once.

The sequence derives from a man in his fifties or sixties with acute or convalescent COVID-19. The chain uses TRBV7-3 and TRBJ1-2, with TRBD1 identical over 11 bases. The sample was peripheral blood. Written as DNA, the CDR3 is TGTGCCAGCAGCTTAACTCCCCGGACAGGGGGCAATGGCTACACCTTC. It yields the protein CASSLTPRTGGNGYTF. Full variable domain (rest looked up from reference TRBV7-3 and TRBJ1-2): GAGVSQTPSNKVTEKGKYVELRCDPISGHTALYWYRQSLGQGPEFLIYFQGTGAADDSGLPNDRFFAVRPEGSVSTLKIQRTERGDSAVYLCASSLTPRTGGNGYTFGSGTRLTVV.